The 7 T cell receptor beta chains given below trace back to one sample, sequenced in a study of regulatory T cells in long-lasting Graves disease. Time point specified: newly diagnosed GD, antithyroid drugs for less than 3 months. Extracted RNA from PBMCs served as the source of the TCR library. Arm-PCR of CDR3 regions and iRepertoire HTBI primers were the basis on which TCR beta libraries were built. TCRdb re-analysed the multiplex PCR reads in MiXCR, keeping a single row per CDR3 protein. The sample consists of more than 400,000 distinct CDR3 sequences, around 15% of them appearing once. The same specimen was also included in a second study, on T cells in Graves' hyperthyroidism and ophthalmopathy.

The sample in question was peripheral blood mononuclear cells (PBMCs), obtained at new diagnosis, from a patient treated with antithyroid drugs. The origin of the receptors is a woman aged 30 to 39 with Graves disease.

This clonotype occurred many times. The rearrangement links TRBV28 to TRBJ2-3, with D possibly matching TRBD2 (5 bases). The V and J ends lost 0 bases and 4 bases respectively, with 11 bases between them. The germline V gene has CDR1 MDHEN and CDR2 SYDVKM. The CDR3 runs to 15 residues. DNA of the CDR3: TGTGCCAGCAGTTTATGGAGGGAGTGGGCAGATACGCAGTATTTT. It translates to CASSLWREWADTQYF.

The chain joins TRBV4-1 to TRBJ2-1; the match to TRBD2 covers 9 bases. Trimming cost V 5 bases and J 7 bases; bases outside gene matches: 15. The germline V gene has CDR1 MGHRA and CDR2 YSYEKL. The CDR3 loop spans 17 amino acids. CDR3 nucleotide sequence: TGCGCCAGCAGCAGCCCCCATATTAGCGGGAGTCGGAATGAGCAGTTCTTC. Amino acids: CASSSPHISGSRNEQFF.

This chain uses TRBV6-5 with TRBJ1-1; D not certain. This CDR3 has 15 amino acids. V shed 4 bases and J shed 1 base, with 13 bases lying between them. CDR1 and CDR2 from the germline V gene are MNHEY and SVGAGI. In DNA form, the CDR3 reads TGTGCCAGCAGTTTATATGAACTAAGGAACACTGAAGCTTTCTTT. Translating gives CASSLYELRNTEAFF.

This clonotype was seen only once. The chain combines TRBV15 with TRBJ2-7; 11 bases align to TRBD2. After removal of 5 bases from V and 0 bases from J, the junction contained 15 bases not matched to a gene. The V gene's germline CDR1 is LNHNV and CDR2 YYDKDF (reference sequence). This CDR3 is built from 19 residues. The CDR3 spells CATSLGYGTSGRSSYEQYF. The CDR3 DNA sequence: TGTGCCACCAGCCTGGGCTACGGGACTAGCGGTCGAAGCTCCTACGAGCAGTACTTC.

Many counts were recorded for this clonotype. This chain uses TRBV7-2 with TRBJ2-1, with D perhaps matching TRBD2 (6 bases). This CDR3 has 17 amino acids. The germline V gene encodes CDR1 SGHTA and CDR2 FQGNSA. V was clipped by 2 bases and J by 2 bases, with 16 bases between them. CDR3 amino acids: CASSLLRGWEAYNEQFF. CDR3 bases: TGTGCCAGCAGCTTATTAAGGGGTTGGGAGGCCTACAATGAGCAGTTCTTC.

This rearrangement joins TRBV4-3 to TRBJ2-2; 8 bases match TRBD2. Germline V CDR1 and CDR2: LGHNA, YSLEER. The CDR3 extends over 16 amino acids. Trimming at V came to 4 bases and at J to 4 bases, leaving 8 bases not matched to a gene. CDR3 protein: CASSLETGGFTGELFF. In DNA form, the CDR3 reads TGCGCCAGCAGCCTAGAAACGGGAGGGTTCACCGGGGAGCTGTTTTTT.

CDR3 loop: CATRTGTSSYNEQFF. CDR3 nucleotide sequence: TGTGCCACTCGGACCGGGACTAGCTCCTACAATGAGCAGTTCTTC. The chain joins TRBV19 to TRBJ2-1; 8 nucleotides align to TRBD2. J gave up 0 bases and V 10 bases, and 8 bases lay outside the gene matches. The CDR3 is 15 residues long. Per germline, CDR1 LNHDA and CDR2 SQIVND (reference sequence).